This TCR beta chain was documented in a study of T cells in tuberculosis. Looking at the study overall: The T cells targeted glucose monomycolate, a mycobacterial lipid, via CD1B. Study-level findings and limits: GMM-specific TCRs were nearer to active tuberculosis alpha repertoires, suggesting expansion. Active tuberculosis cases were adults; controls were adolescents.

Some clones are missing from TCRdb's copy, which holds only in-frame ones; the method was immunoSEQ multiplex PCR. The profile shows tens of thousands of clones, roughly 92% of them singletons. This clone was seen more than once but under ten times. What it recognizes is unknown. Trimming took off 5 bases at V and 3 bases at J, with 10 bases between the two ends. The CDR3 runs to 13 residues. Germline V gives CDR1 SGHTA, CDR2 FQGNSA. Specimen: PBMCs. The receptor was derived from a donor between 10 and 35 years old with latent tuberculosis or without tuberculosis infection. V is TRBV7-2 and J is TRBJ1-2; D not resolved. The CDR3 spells CASSPQSYYGYTF. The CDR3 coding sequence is TGTGCCAGCAGCCCACAGAGCTACTATGGCTACACCTTC. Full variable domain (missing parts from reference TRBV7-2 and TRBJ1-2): GAGVSQSPSNKVTEKGKDVELRCDPISGHTALYWYRQSLGQGLEFLIYFQGNSAPDKSGLPSDRFSAERTGGSVSTLTIQRTQQEDSAVYLCASSPQSYYGYTFGSGTRLTVV.